Listed here is a single T cell receptor (beta chain). Its specificity is unknown. Using RNA template, CDR3s of TCR alpha and beta were amplified with iRepertoire arm-PCR. Tissue mRNA or PBMC total RNA, about 90-400 ng, went into one-step reverse transcription and amplification. TCRdb called the multiplex PCR reads again in MiXCR, with one record for every CDR3 protein. The sample contains under 200,000 distinct CDR3 sequences, more than 35% of which appear only once. This record belongs to a study of glioma-infiltrating T cells. The study's findings and limits: Tissue-blood divergence was below expectation in non-neoplastic patients, above in gliomas. Tissue and blood shared very few CDR3 sequences.

Germline-derived CDR1 and CDR2 are SQVTM and ANQGSEA. The junction had 2 bases not matched to a gene; V was cut back by 8 bases and J by 2 bases. The CDR3 is made up of 11 amino acids. Material: glioma tissue, nonneoplastic brain tissue, or PBMCs (not recorded which). The receptor was derived from a human donor with low-grade glioma or glioblastoma, undergoing nonglioma brain surgery, or in good health (not recorded which). The chain couples TRBV29-1 to TRBJ1-2, with 7 nucleotides matching TRBD1. For the CDR3, the DNA is TGCAGCTCGACAGGGAACTATGGCTACACCTTC. It is translated as CSSTGNYGYTF.